Reported below is one T cell receptor (beta chain). As yet, its antigen is unknown. This sample stems from a study of CD8 T cells in ankylosing spondylitis. Study-level results: Reportedly, significant enrichment of disease-linked clones occurred in matched ankylosing spondylitis synovial fluid.

The length of the CDR3 is 14 residues. Trimming shortened V by 3 bases and J by 9 bases, and 17 bases separated the two germline ends. Using its own MiXCR run on the 5' RACE reads, TCRdb lists one record per CDR3 protein. The sample carries about 240,000 distinct CDR3 sequences, 7.5% to 9% recorded once. The V and J genes are TRBV12-3 or TRBV12-4 and TRBJ1-1; possible D gene TRBD1, 6 bases. The receptor comes from a male donor with ankylosing spondylitis or in good health (not recorded which). Sequencing was carried out using blood, either unsorted or a sorted T cell fraction (not recorded which). CDR3 nucleotide sequence: TGTGCCAGCAGTTTGGCCTCCAGGGGAGCCCAAGCTTTCTTT. Its protein is CASSLASRGAQAFF.